These 29 T cell receptor beta chains share one sample of origin, sequenced in a study of blood T cell repertoires in COVID-19. Here immunoSEQ multiplex PCR was the method, and the copy in TCRdb shows in-frame clones only, minus some. Found here are around 220,000 clones, almost 90% of them singletons; the top ten hold about 15%. Input material: PBMCs or T cells enriched from blood (not recorded which). The receptors were sampled from a woman in her fifties or sixties with acute COVID-19.

This chain connects TRBV12-3 or TRBV12-4 to TRBJ1-1; D unresolved. CDR3 size: 13 residues. V was shortened by 7 bases and J by 1 base, with 10 bases between the two germline ends. As DNA, the CDR3 is TGTGCCAGCAACCCTGCACAGAACACTGAAGCTTTCTTT. This translates into CASNPAQNTEAFF.

This clone came up a few times. Other DNA sequences from this sample encode an identical CDR3 as well. This chain joins TRBV7-9 and TRBJ1-6, with D maybe TRBD1 (5 bases). Trimming pared 5 bases from V and 10 bases from J, leaving 15 bases between. Germline-derived CDR1 and CDR2 are SEHNR and FQNEAQ (reference sequence). The length of the CDR3 is 14 residues. The CDR3 protein is CASSLGQGRSPLHF. In DNA, the CDR3 is TGTGCCAGCAGCCTCGGGCAGGGCCGATCACCCCTCCACTTT.

The J gene is TRBJ1-3, the V gene TRBV28; 7 nucleotides agree with TRBD1. Germline-derived CDR1 and CDR2 are MDHEN and SYDVKM. The V gene end was trimmed by 6 bases and the J gene end by 0 bases; junction bases not matched to a gene: 5. The CDR3 totals 15 residues. CDR3 sequence (DNA): TGTGCCAGCAGCCACGGACAGGCCTCTGGAAACACCATATATTTT. Residues: CASSHGQASGNTIYF.

This clone was counted once. This rearrangement joins TRBV9 to TRBJ2-5; 9 bases fit TRBD2. Unmatched junction bases numbered 8, after V lost 0 bases and J lost 5 bases. This CDR3 spans 16 amino acids. Per the germline V gene, CDR1 is SGDLS and CDR2 is YYNGEE. CDR3 in DNA: TGTGCCAGCAGCGTAGCTGGCGGGAGGGTTGGGGAGACCCAGTACTTC. Its protein product is CASSVAGGRVGETQYF.

CDR3 loop: CASSLPGSFSNTIYF. CDR3 DNA sequence: TGTGCCAGCAGCTTGCCGGGGTCGTTCTCAAACACCATATATTTT. V is TRBV7-9 and J is TRBJ1-3; no firm D call. The CDR3 totals 15 residues. CDR1 SEHNR and CDR2 FQNEAQ come from the germline V gene (reference sequence). The germline V and J ends were trimmed by 3 bases and 6 bases, with 15 bases remaining between them.

This clone was counted many times. The rearrangement links TRBV27 to TRBJ1-2, with D tentatively TRBD1 (5 bases). Germline V gene sequence: CDR1 MNHEY, CDR2 SMNVEV (reference sequence). Trimming removed 1 base from V and 3 bases from J, with 9 bases in between. The CDR3 consists of 14 residues. DNA for the CDR3: TGTGCCAGCAGTTTATTGGGGGGAGACTATGGCTACACCTTC. Translated: CASSLLGGDYGYTF.

The chain uses TRBV4-1 and TRBJ2-7, with D unresolved. From germline, CDR1 is MGHRA and CDR2 YSYEKL. The CDR3 is made up of 16 amino acids. Trimming cost V 1 base and J 0 bases, with 13 bases left between them. CDR3 sequence (DNA): TGCGCCAGCAGCCAAGCCGACTCCCCGGCCTCCTACGAGCAGTACTTC. Translated, it gives CASSQADSPASYEQYF.

The chain carries TRBV10-3 and TRBJ1-5; D is uncertain. Trimming cost V 0 bases and J 1 base, with 7 bases left between them. This CDR3 spans 15 amino acids. In germline, CDR1 is ENHRY, CDR2 SYGVKD. The CDR3 sequence is CAISESYGSNQPQHF. In DNA, the CDR3 is TGTGCCATCAGTGAGTCTTACGGGAGCAATCAGCCCCAGCATTTT.

This clone has just one count. This chain connects TRBV5-1 to TRBJ1-1; 10 nucleotides match TRBD1. CDR3 length equals 15 residues. Germline CDR1 and CDR2: SGHRS and YFSETQ. The V gene end was trimmed by 5 bases and the J gene end by 4 bases; junction bases not matched to a gene: 8. The CDR3 spells CASSLLGQGVTEAFF. As DNA, the CDR3 is TGCGCCAGCAGTCTATTAGGACAGGGGGTCACTGAAGCTTTCTTT.

This clone has a handful of counts. The gene calls are TRBV5-1 and TRBJ2-1, with 7 bases that match TRBD2. Germline V gives CDR1 SGHRS, CDR2 YFSETQ. V lost 0 bases to trimming and J lost 4 bases; unmatched junction nucleotides: 4. This CDR3 is built from 15 residues. Written as DNA, the CDR3 is TGCGCCAGCAGCTTGGTCGCTAGCGGATACAATGAGCAGTTCTTC. Protein sequence: CASSLVASGYNEQFF.

This clone was seen only once. The J gene is TRBJ1-5, the V gene TRBV15; D is unresolved. The V gene lost 0 bases and the J gene lost 6 bases, with 6 bases spanning the gap. The CDR3 is 13 residues long. Per germline, CDR1 LNHNV and CDR2 YYDKDF (reference sequence). The CDR3 loop reads CATSRDSRQPQHF. CDR3 coding DNA: TGTGCCACCAGCAGAGATTCCCGTCAGCCCCAGCATTTT.

The chain couples TRBV21-1 to TRBJ1-5. TRBV21-1 is termed a pseudogene. This CDR3 spans 16 amino acids. The CDR3 region has the DNA TGTGCCAGCAGCAATCGGGGGGTGCGACAGTATCAGCCCCAGCATTTT. It translates to CASSNRGVRQYQPQHF.

J is TRBJ2-5 and V is TRBV30; the match to TRBD2 covers 7 bases. Germline V gives CDR1 GTSNPN, CDR2 SVGIG (reference sequence). The CDR3 is made up of 14 amino acids. V was clipped by 1 base and J by 4 bases; unmatched bases: 6. The DNA of the CDR3 is TGTGCCTGGAGTGGTGGCGGGAGTGCAGAGACCCAGTACTTC. It is translated as CAWSGGGSAETQYF.

This chain uses TRBV2 with TRBJ2-2; 9 bases are a match to TRBD1. This CDR3 is built from 17 residues. V dropped 2 bases and J dropped 1; count of bases not matched to a gene: 5. The V gene's germline CDR1 is SNHLY and CDR2 FYNNEI. In DNA, the CDR3 is TGTGCCAGCAGTGAAAGGAGGACAGGGGTGAACACCGGGGAGCTGTTTTTT. Protein product: CASSERRTGVNTGELFF.

The V call is TRBV6-5, the J call TRBJ2-7; D perhaps matches TRBD1 (6 bases). CDR1 and CDR2 from the germline V gene are MNHEY and SVGAGI. The CDR3 sequence is 15 residues long. The V end was cut by 0 bases, the J end by 6 bases, with 15 bases between. DNA for the CDR3: TGTGCCAGCAGTTACTCCCTACAGGGTTTGGGCGAGCAGTACTTC. Protein sequence: CASSYSLQGLGEQYF.

Details on this clone: Additional DNA sequences in this sample encode the identical CDR3. V usage is TRBV18 and J usage is TRBJ2-5; 8 bases agree with TRBD1. Germline assignment: CDR1 KGHSH and CDR2 LQKENI. The V and J ends lost 3 bases and 2 bases, in that order; junction bases with no gene match: 2. The CDR3 covers 14 residues. CDR3 sequence (DNA): TGTGCCAGCTCACCGAGGACAGGGCAAGAGACCCAGTACTTC. Protein sequence: CASSPRTGQETQYF.

In its sample, this clone was seen once. The chain employs TRBV11-3 and TRBJ2-2; weak D call: TRBD2 (5 bases). Trimming stripped 2 bases from V and 3 bases from J, with 7 bases between. Germline V lookup: CDR1 SGHNT, CDR2 YENEEA. The CDR3 runs to 14 residues. CDR3 sequence: CASSLPGYTGELFF. CDR3 in DNA: TGTGCCAGCAGCTTACCGGGGTACACCGGGGAGCTGTTTTTT. Variable domain in full (rest from reference TRBV11-3 and TRBJ2-2): EAGVVQSPRYKIIEKKQPVAFWCNPISGHNTLYWYLQNLGQGPELLIRYENEEAVDDSQLPKDRFSAERLKGVDSTLKIQPAELGDSAVYLCASSLPGYTGELFFGEGSRLTVL.

This clone was recorded once. The chain links TRBV28 to TRBJ2-1; 10 bases match TRBD2. The V gene's germline CDR1 is MDHEN and CDR2 SYDVKM. CDR3 size: 15 residues. J gave up 5 bases and V 6 bases, and 7 bases lay outside the gene matches. CDR3 residues: CASRTAGGLHNEQFF. CDR3 nucleotides: TGTGCCAGCAGAACAGCGGGAGGGCTACACAATGAGCAGTTCTTC.

The count of this clone is one. The chain couples TRBV29-1 to TRBJ2-7; a weak D match, TRBD2 (5 bases). The CDR3 has 13 residues. V was cut by 6 bases and J by 0 bases, with 12 bases left in between. CDR1 and CDR2 from the germline V gene are SQVTM and ANQGSEA. The CDR3 bases are TGCAGCGTCCACCCGACTAACTCCTACGAGCAGTACTTC. It yields the protein CSVHPTNSYEQYF.

V and J are TRBV5-1 and TRBJ2-1, with 10 nucleotides matching TRBD2. This CDR3 is 14 amino acids long. The V and J ends lost 4 bases and 7 bases, in that order; junction bases with no gene match: 5. The germline V gene has CDR1 SGHRS and CDR2 YFSETQ. CDR3 DNA: TGCGCCAGCAGCGGAACTAGCGGGATGAATGAGCAGTTCTTC. It codes for CASSGTSGMNEQFF.

The chain recombines TRBV28 with TRBJ2-1; 7 bases map to TRBD1. V was pared by 6 bases and J by 15 bases, with 11 bases of the junction left unmatched. The CDR3 runs 12 residues. The germline V gene encodes CDR1 MDHEN and CDR2 SYDVKM. Here the CDR3 DNA reads TGTGCCAGCAGCCCCCCCCAGGGGGTGAGGTTCTTC. Translating gives CASSPPQGVRFF.

V usage is TRBV3-1 (or the pseudogene TRBV3-2) and J usage is TRBJ1-1; D might be TRBD1 (5 bases). CDR3 length: 14 amino acids. Looked up from germline, CDR1 is LGHDT and CDR2 is YNNKEL (reference sequence). Trimming removed 0 bases at V and 8 bases at J, with 13 bases between. In DNA, the CDR3 is TGTGCCAGCAGCCAAGATTTCGGGACTTCCGAAGCTTTCTTT. Protein product: CASSQDFGTSEAFF.

V gene TRBV28 combines with J gene TRBJ2-7; a possible D gene is TRBD2 (5 bases). Germline CDR1 MDHEN, CDR2 SYDVKM. V gave up 10 bases and J gave up 2 bases, with 18 bases separating them. The CDR3 covers 14 residues. CDR3 sequence (DNA): TGTGCCACCCTGGGGAGCGCCCCGCCCTACGAGCAGTACTTC. Its translation: CATLGSAPPYEQYF.

The DNA of the CDR3 is TGCAGCGTTGAAGATCTTGGGGCAACTTTCTTT. Translating it yields CSVEDLGATFF. The rearrangement uses TRBV29-1 and TRBJ1-1, with D perhaps matching TRBD1 (5 bases). This CDR3 contains 11 residues. CDR1 is SQVTM, CDR2 ANQGSEA, per germline. V lost 0 bases, J lost 12 bases, and 11 bases lay in between.

CDR3 nucleotides: TGTGCCACCGCACAGGGGGCCTTCTCCTACAATGAGCAGTTCTTC. Translating gives CATAQGAFSYNEQFF. V gene TRBV24-1 combines with J gene TRBJ2-1, with 9 bases lining up with TRBD1. This CDR3 region has 15 residues. CDR1 is KGHDR and CDR2 is SFDVKD in the germline V gene. The junction had 5 bases not matched to a gene; V was cut back by 9 bases and J by 0 bases.

This clone has more than one count but fewer than ten. The chain uses TRBV19 and TRBJ1-5, with 8 nucleotides matching TRBD1. Per the germline V gene, CDR1 is LNHDA and CDR2 is SQIVND (reference sequence). The J segment lost 6 bases and the V segment lost 5 bases, leaving 6 bases of the junction unmatched. There are 14 residues in the CDR3. CDR3 coding DNA: TGTGCCAGTAGTTCGGACAGGGTGAGTCAGCCCCAGCATTTT. Amino acid sequence: CASSSDRVSQPQHF.

The chain combines TRBV18 with TRBJ2-7, with 7 bases lining up with TRBD1. After removal of 6 bases from V and 3 bases from J, the junction contained 8 bases not matched to a gene. CDR1 and CDR2 from the germline V gene are KGHSH and LQKENI. CDR3 length: 14 amino acids. CDR3 loop: CASSLRQGVYEQYF. In DNA, the CDR3 is TGTGCCAGCTCCCTGCGACAGGGTGTCTACGAGCAGTACTTC. The full variable domain, in which reference TRBV18 and TRBJ2-7 provide the parts outside the CDR3, is NAGVMQNPRHLVRRRGQEARLRCSPMKGHSHVYWYRQLPEEGLKFMVYLQKENIIDESGMPKERFSAEFPKEGPSILRIQQVVRGDSAAYFCASSLRQGVYEQYFGPGTRLTVT.

CDR3 protein: CASSLVGGPTDTQYF. The CDR3 DNA reads as TGCGCCAGCAGCTTGGTTGGCGGTCCCACAGATACGCAGTATTTT. V and J are TRBV5-1 and TRBJ2-3; D gene unclear. The ends were cut back, 0 bases at V and 2 bases at J, with 10 bases in the middle. The CDR3 is 15 residues long. Germline V lookup: CDR1 SGHRS, CDR2 YFSETQ.

V usage is TRBV24-1 and J usage is TRBJ1-2; the D is unclear. Germline loops: CDR1 KGHDR, CDR2 SFDVKD. This CDR3 comprises 12 residues. Trimming shortened V by 1 base and J by 6 bases, and 5 bases separated the two germline ends. In DNA form, the CDR3 reads TGTGCCACCAGTGATTTATTAGATGGCTACACCTTC. Translation gives CATSDLLDGYTF.